The 11 T cell receptor beta chains below come from one sample, sequenced in a study of blood T cell repertoires in COVID-19. The assay was immunoSEQ multiplex PCR, and TCRdb's table has in-frame clones only and misses some. The table includes more than 90,000 clones, almost 95% detected once. The sequenced material came from peripheral blood. The receptor set was obtained from a man aged 50 to 59 with active COVID-19.

The chain employs TRBV3-1 (or the pseudogene TRBV3-2) and TRBJ2-4; 7 bases match TRBD2. In germline, CDR1 is LGHDT, CDR2 YNNKEL (reference sequence). V was clipped by 4 bases and J by 5 bases; unmatched bases: 2. The CDR3 loop spans 13 amino acids. Written as DNA, the CDR3 is TGTGCCAGCAGCCGGGGGGGGGAAAACATTCAGTACTTC. Its translation is CASSRGGENIQYF.

The V and J genes are TRBV2 and TRBJ1-5; 7 bases agree with TRBD1. The junction had 4 bases not matched to a gene; V was cut back by 5 bases and J by 0 bases. CDR3 length: 15 residues. Germline CDR1 is SNHLY and CDR2 is FYNNEI. CDR3 sequence reads: CASSQGGYSNQPQHF. CDR3 nucleotide sequence: TGTGCCAGCAGTCAGGGGGGATATAGCAATCAGCCCCAGCATTTT.

CDR3 region: CASSLWGGDYNEQFF. The CDR3 nucleotides are TGTGCCAGCAGCCTATGGGGCGGGGATTACAATGAGCAGTTCTTC. The chain recombines TRBV11-2 with TRBJ2-1; a weak D match, TRBD2 (6 bases). The germline V gene has CDR1 SGHAT and CDR2 FQNNGV. CDR3 length: 15 amino acids. V gave up 5 bases and J gave up 4 bases, with 15 bases separating them.

The chain combines TRBV7-9 with TRBJ2-1; D not certain. Trimming cost V 5 bases and J 5 bases, with 19 bases left between them. Germline V CDR1 and CDR2: SEHNR, FQNEAQ (reference sequence). The CDR3 is 16 amino acids. CDR3 residues: CASSQKTPRVDNEQFF. The DNA of the CDR3 is TGTGCCAGCAGCCAAAAGACTCCTCGGGTGGACAATGAGCAGTTCTTC.

The chain is built from TRBV6-5 and TRBJ2-7; no clear D gene. Trimming removed 7 bases at V and 0 bases at J, with 16 bases between. The germline V gene encodes CDR1 MNHEY and CDR2 SVGAGI. This CDR3 spans 15 amino acids. This chain's CDR3 is CASTYSTGSSYEQYF. The CDR3, as DNA: TGTGCCAGCACCTACTCAACGGGTTCCTCCTACGAGCAGTACTTC.

A few counts support this clone. The V and J genes are TRBV29-1 and TRBJ2-7; 7 bases match TRBD2. Germline V CDR1 and CDR2: SQVTM, ANQGSEA. The CDR3 is 14 residues long. V shed 5 bases, J shed 0 bases, and the junction held 7 bases outside the gene matches. CDR3 sequence: CSVRAGISSYEQYF. The CDR3 coding sequence is TGCAGCGTTAGAGCGGGAATAAGCTCCTACGAGCAGTACTTC.

The chain recombines TRBV5-1 with TRBJ1-4; 9 bases are a match to TRBD1. Trimming removed 0 bases from V and 8 bases from J; junction bases left unmatched: 8. The CDR3 consists of 16 residues. Looked up from germline, CDR1 is SGHRS and CDR2 is YFSETQ. The CDR3 region has the DNA TGCGCCAGCAGCTTGGCCCCGGGGACAGGGCAAGAAAAACTGTTTTTT. This gives the protein CASSLAPGTGQEKLFF.

The chain carries TRBV7-2 and TRBJ1-2; 7 bases are shared with TRBD1. V shed 5 bases, J shed 4 bases, and the junction held 7 bases outside the gene matches. This CDR3 is 14 amino acids long. Germline values: CDR1 SGHTA, CDR2 FQGNSA. CDR3 sequence reads: CASSTSTGLYGYTF. Written as DNA, the CDR3 is TGTGCCAGCAGCACCTCGACAGGGCTCTATGGCTACACCTTC.

The CDR3 sequence is CASSQGRVSSYNEQFF. CDR3 DNA: TGCGCCAGCAGCCAAGGCAGGGTTAGCTCCTACAATGAGCAGTTCTTC. The gene calls are TRBV4-1 and TRBJ2-1, with D maybe TRBD1 (5 bases). V dropped 1 base and J dropped 0 bases, with 10 bases sitting between them. Germline values: CDR1 MGHRA, CDR2 YSYEKL. The CDR3 has 16 residues.

V usage is TRBV7-2 and J usage is TRBJ1-3; 9 bases are a match to TRBD1. Germline V gene sequence: CDR1 SGHTA, CDR2 FQGNSA. V was clipped by 5 bases and J by 2 bases; unmatched bases: 1. This CDR3 is built from 14 residues. The CDR3 DNA is TGTGCCAGCAGCAGGACAGGGGCTGGAAACACCATATATTTT. Translation: CASSRTGAGNTIYF.

This clone is a singleton in its sample. The chain carries TRBV9 and TRBJ2-3; D might be TRBD1 (5 bases). The CDR3 covers 15 residues. CDR1 is SGDLS, CDR2 YYNGEE, per germline. V lost 3 bases and J lost 2, with 13 bases in between. The CDR3, as DNA: TGTGCCAGCAGCGCCAGGGAACGGAACACAGATACGCAGTATTTT. This translates into CASSARERNTDTQYF.